The sequence of this TCR beta chain was determined in a study of T cell clonality in common variable immunodeficiency. The germline V gene has CDR1 SGHRS and CDR2 YFSETQ. The CDR3 totals 15 residues. J was trimmed by 0 bases and V by 0 bases; bases with no gene match: 0. This clone was recorded many times. The sequence runs out 3 residues before the end of the CDR3; the remainder is reconstructed from the germline J gene. Produced via immunoSEQ multiplex PCR; TCRdb's table is partial and in-frame only. Singletons are absent from the sample, which has about 43,000 clones. The TCR was taken from a person aged 18-69 years in good health. This sequence joins TRBV5-1 and TRBJ2-1, with 7 nucleotides matching TRBD2. Sequencing was carried out using peripheral blood mononuclear cells. Incomplete CDR3 DNA: TGCGCCAGCAGCTTGGGGGGGGGCTCCTACAATGAG. This translates into CASSLGGGSYNE. From start to end, the CDR3 is CASSLGGGSYNEQFF.